These T cell receptor beta chains were read from a single sample in a study of monozygotic twins with inflammatory bowel disease. TCRdb re-called the 5' RACE reads, yielding one record per CDR3 amino acid sequence without DNA. This specimen shows approximately 400,000 distinct CDR3 sequences; the ten leading clones hold approximately 2.3%. What was sequenced was blood. The receptors here all came from a human donor with ulcerative colitis or Crohn's disease, or a healthy co-twin of an affected twin (not recorded which). CDR3s include the opening cysteine and the closing phenylalanine or tryptophan.

j_gene	v_gene	CDR3aa
TRBJ1-5	TRBV5-1	CASSPDHTRQPQHF
TRBJ2-7	TRBV5-1	CASSLVPQRYEQYF
TRBJ2-1	TRBV6-1	CASRGLSGNDQFF
TRBJ2-7	TRBV11-1	CASSSRRTPGGDRIREQYF
TRBJ1-3	TRBV7-2	CASSLAAAAGNTIYF
TRBJ1-3	TRBV5-1	CASSAGHTSSGNTIYF
TRBJ2-7	TRBV6-5	CASSSLSGAYEQYF
TRBJ2-3	TRBV13	CASSDRLAGEDTQYF
TRBJ2-1	TRBV18	CASSRAVTYNEQFF
TRBJ2-4	TRBV5-1	CASSLDRLARRDIQYF
TRBJ2-2	TRBV12-3/TRBV12-4	CASSLDGSRGSFGELFF
TRBJ2-4	TRBV28	CASSSDLAKNIQYF
TRBJ1-1	TRBV2	CASSGTHSYTEAFF
TRBJ2-3	TRBV5-1	CASWKGDTDTQYF
TRBJ2-7	TRBV6-2/TRBV6-3	CASSYPRTSGSYEQYF
TRBJ2-3	TRBV12-3/TRBV12-4	CASSFRRGGSDTQYF
TRBJ1-4	TRBV5-1	CASSPGRQSYEKLFF
TRBJ1-3	TRBV29-1	CSVAGGFGNTIYF
TRBJ1-2	TRBV7-6	CASSPGGTNGYTF
TRBJ2-7	TRBV5-1	CASSFAASYEQYF
TRBJ2-6	TRBV5-1	CASSSQGSGANVLTF
TRBJ2-7	TRBV18	CASSPGGQAHSYEQYF
TRBJ2-3	TRBV14	CASSQREAGVSTQYF
TRBJ1-2	TRBV5-1	CASSLGSVGPNYGYTF
TRBJ1-2	TRBV3-1	CASSQDTSYGYTF